This is a list of T cell receptor beta chains from one sample in a study of shared clonotypes between healthy human individuals. Libraries were prepared by immunoSEQ multiplex PCR; TCRdb keeps only in-frame clonotypes and omits some of them. Seen here are over a million clones, about 74% observed once, and the top ten hold about 1.5%. Sequencing was carried out using memory CD4+ T cells sorted from blood. The receptors shown here come from a man aged 18 to 29 in good health. Both conserved end residues are part of each CDR3. Fields, in order: V gene, J gene, D gene, clone size, CDR3 DNA, CDR3 protein. A D gene is named only where the DNA matches it firmly. Size is stated for part of the rows, as once, few or many counts, or as a class when the clone is expanded.

V: TRBV25-1
J: TRBJ2-1
D: -
size: few
DNA: TGTGCCAGCAGTGGCCTTGGGGACTCCTCCTACAATGAGCAGTTCTTC
CDR3: CASSGLGDSSYNEQFF

V: TRBV12-5
J: TRBJ2-5
D: -
size: -
DNA: TGTGCTAGTGGTTTGCTGGAGACCCAGTACTTC
CDR3: CASGLLETQYF

V: TRBV11-3
J: TRBJ2-1
D: TRBD1
size: few
DNA: TGTGCCAGCAGCTTAATGCAGGGGGTTAATGAGCAGTTCTTC
CDR3: CASSLMQGVNEQFF

V: TRBV7-3
J: TRBJ2-2
D: TRBD2
size: -
DNA: TGTGCCAGCAGCCCGACGGGACTAGCGGCCTTGAACACCGGGGAGCTGTTTTTT
CDR3: CASSPTGLAALNTGELFF

V: TRBV6-5
J: TRBJ1-1
D: -
size: -
DNA: TGTGCCAGCAGGCCCCCGAACAGGGATGTGAAAGCTTTCTTT
CDR3: CASRPPNRDVKAFF

V: TRBV6-1
J: TRBJ2-1
D: -
size: -
DNA: TGTGCCAGCAGTATCCAGACTAGCTACAATGAGCAGTTCTTC
CDR3: CASSIQTSYNEQFF

V: TRBV2
J: TRBJ2-3
D: -
size: -
DNA: TGTGCCAGCAGTGAAGAACAGCCCACAGATACGCAGTATTTT
CDR3: CASSEEQPTDTQYF

V: TRBV18
J: TRBJ1-1
D: -
size: few
DNA: TGTGCCAGCTCAACCCCGGGGGACACTGAAGCTTTCTTT
CDR3: CASSTPGDTEAFF

V: TRBV28
J: TRBJ1-2
D: -
size: -
DNA: TGTGCCAGCAGTTTGGTTTCAGATCATTATGGCTACACCTTC
CDR3: CASSLVSDHYGYTF

V: TRBV7-9
J: TRBJ2-5
D: -
size: -
DNA: TGTGCCAGCAGCCCCGAGGTTAGAGAGACCCAGTACTTC
CDR3: CASSPEVRETQYF

V: TRBV29-1
J: TRBJ1-1
D: -
size: -
DNA: TGCAGCGTTGAATTAAAGGGCACAAAGAACACTGAAGCTTTCTTT
CDR3: CSVELKGTKNTEAFF

V: TRBV7-2
J: TRBJ2-2
D: TRBD1
size: -
DNA: TGTGCCAGAGGACAGGATCAGAACACCGGGGAGCTGTTTTTT
CDR3: CARGQDQNTGELFF

V: TRBV6-6
J: TRBJ1-2
D: TRBD1
size: once
DNA: TGTGCCAGCAGTAAGGACAGGGGGGACTATGGCTACACCTTC
CDR3: CASSKDRGDYGYTF

V: TRBV7-2
J: TRBJ1-6
D: -
size: once
DNA: TGTGCCAGCAGTTTCGGCAGCTCCTATAATTCACCCCTCCACTTT
CDR3: CASSFGSSYNSPLHF

V: TRBV4-1
J: TRBJ2-3
D: -
size: -
DNA: TGCGCCAGCAGCCGAAAATTTCCCGATACGCAGTATTTT
CDR3: CASSRKFPDTQYF

V: TRBV9
J: TRBJ1-6
D: TRBD1
size: -
DNA: TGTGCCAGCAGCGTGACCTGGGGACAGAAAGATTCACCCCTCCACTTT
CDR3: CASSVTWGQKDSPLHF

V: TRBV5-1
J: TRBJ2-5
D: -
size: -
DNA: TGCGCCAGCAGCTTGGGCCTGCAAGAGACCCAGTACTTC
CDR3: CASSLGLQETQYF

V: TRBV10-3
J: TRBJ1-1
D: -
size: -
DNA: TGTGCCATTAGGACCGGTCAGGGTACTGAAGCTTTCTTT
CDR3: CAIRTGQGTEAFF

V: TRBV11-2
J: TRBJ2-1
D: -
size: -
DNA: TGTGCCAGCAGCTTAGATCTCGCCAGGCGAGGGGAGCAGTTCTTC
CDR3: CASSLDLARRGEQFF

V: TRBV12-5
J: TRBJ1-3
D: TRBD1
size: -
DNA: TGTGCTAGTGGACGACCCCACGGGACAGGGTGTGGAAACACCATATATTTT
CDR3: CASGRPHGTGCGNTIYF

V: TRBV28
J: TRBJ2-5
D: -
size: -
DNA: TGTGCCAGCAGATCTTCGGGGGGCGGGGAGACCCAGTACTTC
CDR3: CASRSSGGGETQYF

V: TRBV9
J: TRBJ1-5
D: -
size: few
DNA: TGTGCCAGCAGCGCGGACAGCACCCATAGCAATCAGCCCCAGCATTTT
CDR3: CASSADSTHSNQPQHF

V: TRBV5-6
J: TRBJ1-1
D: TRBD1
size: few
DNA: TGTGCCAGCAGCTTGCGGACAGGGAACACTGAAGCTTTCTTT
CDR3: CASSLRTGNTEAFF

V: TRBV28
J: TRBJ2-7
D: -
size: few
DNA: TGTGCCAGCACGCGGGGTGTCCCCTACGAGCAGTACTTC
CDR3: CASTRGVPYEQYF

V: TRBV7-9
J: TRBJ2-3
D: TRBD2
size: -
DNA: TGTGCCAGCAGCTTATTACCTAGCGGTACCAAGGGAGATACGCAGTATTTT
CDR3: CASSLLPSGTKGDTQYF

V: TRBV6-1
J: TRBJ1-2
D: TRBD1
size: -
DNA: TGTGCCAGCAGTGAAGACTGGCGACAGGGGGAAGAGGATGGCTACACCTTC
CDR3: CASSEDWRQGEEDGYTF

V: TRBV6-5
J: TRBJ2-7
D: -
size: -
DNA: TGTGCCAGCAGTTACTCGTCCAGCTTTTACGAGCAGTACTTC
CDR3: CASSYSSSFYEQYF

V: TRBV30
J: TRBJ2-2
D: -
size: -
DNA: TGTGCGACCCGGACAGCCTCGAACACCGGGGAGCTGTTTTTT
CDR3: CATRTASNTGELFF

V: TRBV14
J: TRBJ2-1
D: TRBD2
size: -
DNA: TGTGCCAGCAGCCCGCTACTAGCGGGAGGACCCCACAATGAGCAGTTCTTC
CDR3: CASSPLLAGGPHNEQFF

V: TRBV6-6
J: TRBJ2-7
D: TRBD1
size: -
DNA: TGTGCCAGCAGTTACTCCGGACAGGGGGGGACTATGGAGCAGTACTTC
CDR3: CASSYSGQGGTMEQYF

V: TRBV9
J: TRBJ2-1
D: -
size: -
DNA: TGTGCCAGCAGCGTAGATGGAGACCTCTACAATGAGCAGTTCTTC
CDR3: CASSVDGDLYNEQFF

V: TRBV4-1
J: TRBJ2-3
D: -
size: once
DNA: TGCGCCAGCAGCCAAACGTCCCAGTCGGGCACAGATACGCAGTATTTT
CDR3: CASSQTSQSGTDTQYF

V: TRBV30
J: TRBJ2-2
D: TRBD1
size: many
DNA: TGTGCCTGGAACCGGGACAGAACCGGGGAGCTGTTTTTT
CDR3: CAWNRDRTGELFF

V: TRBV5-1
J: TRBJ1-4
D: -
size: once
DNA: TGCGCCAGCAGCTTGGGGCAGCCGGCAACTAATGAAAAACTGTTTTTT
CDR3: CASSLGQPATNEKLFF

V: TRBV5-6
J: TRBJ1-4
D: -
size: once
DNA: TGTGCCAGCAGCCTCCCGGGATTGGGTGATGAAAAACTGTTTTTT
CDR3: CASSLPGLGDEKLFF

V: TRBV7-3
J: TRBJ2-7
D: -
size: -
DNA: TGTGCCAGCAGCCCCGGGGGTAGCTACGAGCAGTACTTC
CDR3: CASSPGGSYEQYF

V: TRBV4-1
J: TRBJ2-1
D: -
size: once
DNA: TGCGCCAGCAGCCAAGGGCTAGCCGGAGGGGGGGAATACAATGAGCAGTTCTTC
CDR3: CASSQGLAGGGEYNEQFF

V: TRBV4-3
J: TRBJ2-1
D: -
size: -
DNA: TGCGCCAGCAGCCAAGCCTACCCGCGGGGTGAGCAGTTCTTC
CDR3: CASSQAYPRGEQFF

V: TRBV7-9
J: TRBJ1-2
D: -
size: -
DNA: TGTGCCAGCAGCCTCGAGGGGTTCGGCTACACCTTC
CDR3: CASSLEGFGYTF

V: TRBV5-5
J: TRBJ1-2
D: TRBD1
size: -
DNA: TGTGCCAGCAGCTTGGACAGGGGAAATTACGACACCTTC
CDR3: CASSLDRGNYDTF

V: TRBV15
J: TRBJ1-2
D: -
size: -
DNA: TGTGCCACCAGCAGAGATGGTCAGAGCCTCTATGGCTACACCTTC
CDR3: CATSRDGQSLYGYTF

V: TRBV6-1
J: TRBJ2-1
D: -
size: -
DNA: TGTGCCAGCAGTGACTCACGGCGTGAGCAGTTCTTC
CDR3: CASSDSRREQFF

V: TRBV25-1
J: TRBJ2-3
D: -
size: -
DNA: TGTGCCAGCAGTGAATATAGACTTACAGATACGCAGTATTTT
CDR3: CASSEYRLTDTQYF

V: TRBV30
J: TRBJ1-5
D: -
size: many
DNA: TGTGGCGTTTCCTCGACAAAGAGCAATCAGCCCCAGCATTTT
CDR3: CGVSSTKSNQPQHF

V: TRBV5-6
J: TRBJ2-2
D: -
size: few
DNA: TGTGCCAGCAGGAGGCGGGAGCTGTTTTTT
CDR3: CASRRRELFF

V: TRBV19
J: TRBJ2-7
D: TRBD2
size: -
DNA: TGTGCCACGACCAGGGGGGGACTAGCCGCCGACGAGCAGTACTTC
CDR3: CATTRGGLAADEQYF

V: TRBV11-3
J: TRBJ2-5
D: -
size: -
DNA: TGTGCCAGCAGCGTTCCCAATAACCCCCGGGGACGCCAAGAGACCCAGTACTTC
CDR3: CASSVPNNPRGRQETQYF

V: TRBV27
J: TRBJ1-4
D: TRBD1
size: once
DNA: TGTGCCAGCAGTTTGACAGGGGTTACAACTAATGAAAAACTGTTTTTT
CDR3: CASSLTGVTTNEKLFF